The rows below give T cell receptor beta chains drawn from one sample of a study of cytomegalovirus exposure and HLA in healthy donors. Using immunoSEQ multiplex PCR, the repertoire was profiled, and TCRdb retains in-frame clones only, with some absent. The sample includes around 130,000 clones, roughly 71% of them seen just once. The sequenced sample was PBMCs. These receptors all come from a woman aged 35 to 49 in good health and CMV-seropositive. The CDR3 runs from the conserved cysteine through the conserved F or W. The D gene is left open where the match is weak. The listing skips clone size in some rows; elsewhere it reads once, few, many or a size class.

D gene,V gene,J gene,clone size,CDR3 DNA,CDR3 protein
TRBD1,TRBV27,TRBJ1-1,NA,TGTGCCAGCAGCCGACAGGGCATCGGTGAAGCTTTCTTT,CASSRQGIGEAFF
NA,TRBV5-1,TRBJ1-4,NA,TGCGCCAGCAGCTTGGCGGAGGGGACCTTTAATGAAAAACTGTTTTTT,CASSLAEGTFNEKLFF
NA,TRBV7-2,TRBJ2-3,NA,TGTGCCAGCAGCTCAGAACCCTCAGCGGAGACTAGCACAGATACGCAGTATTTT,CASSSEPSAETSTDTQYF
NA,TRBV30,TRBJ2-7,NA,TGTGCCTGGTCCCTCGCAGGTCGTCGGGGGGAGCAGTACTTC,CAWSLAGRRGEQYF
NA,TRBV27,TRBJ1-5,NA,TGTGCCAGCAGTTTTGGGCAGGTTAAAAATCAGCCCCAGCATTTT,CASSFGQVKNQPQHF
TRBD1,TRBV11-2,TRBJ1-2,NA,TGTGCCAGCAGCCGACAGGGCCTAGGGTATGGCTACACCTTC,CASSRQGLGYGYTF
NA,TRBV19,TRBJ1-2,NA,TGTGCCAGTAGTACATCTACCGACAGTCCTTTAAAGGGCTACACCTTC,CASSTSTDSPLKGYTF
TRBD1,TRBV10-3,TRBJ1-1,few,TGTGCCATCAGTGACAGGGACAGGACGAACACTGAAGCTTTCTTT,CAISDRDRTNTEAFF
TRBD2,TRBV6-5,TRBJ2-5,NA,TGTGCCAGCAGTTACTCGAGACTAGCGCAGAAAGAGACCCAGTACTTC,CASSYSRLAQKETQYF
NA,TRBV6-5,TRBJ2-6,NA,TGTGCCAGCCGGAGGGAATGGTCTGGGGCCAACGTCCTGACTTTC,CASRREWSGANVLTF
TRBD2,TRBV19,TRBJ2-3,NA,TGTGCCAGTAACCCTTTAGCGGGGGAGGCAGATACGCAGTATTTT,CASNPLAGEADTQYF
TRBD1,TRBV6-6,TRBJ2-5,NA,TGTGCCAGCAGTTCGGGACAGGGCCGACAAGAGACCCAGTACTTC,CASSSGQGRQETQYF
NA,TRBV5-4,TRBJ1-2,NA,NA,CASSFGPGEYGYTF
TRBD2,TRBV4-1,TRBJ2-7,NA,TGCGCCAGCAGCCAAGTGGGCGGGAGGGCCTACGAGCAGTACTTC,CASSQVGGRAYEQYF
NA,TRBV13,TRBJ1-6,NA,TGTGCCAGCAGAGGACAGTATAATTCACCCCTCCACTTT,CASRGQYNSPLHF
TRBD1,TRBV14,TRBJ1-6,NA,TGTGCCAGCAGCGGGAACTGGACAGGGCGGTCACCCCTCCACTTT,CASSGNWTGRSPLHF
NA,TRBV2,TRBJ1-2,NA,TGTGCCAGCAGTGCGAGAGGAACCAGGGGTGGCTATGGCTACACCTTC,CASSARGTRGGYGYTF
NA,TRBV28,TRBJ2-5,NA,TGTGCCAGCAGTCGCACTCTCCCCCAAGAGACCCAGTACTTC,CASSRTLPQETQYF
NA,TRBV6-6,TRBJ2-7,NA,TGTGCCAGCACCTCGAGCTACGAGCAGTACTTC,CASTSSYEQYF
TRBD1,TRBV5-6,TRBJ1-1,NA,TGTGCCAGCAGCTTGGACAGGGGGCCATCATTGACTGAAGCTTTCTTT,CASSLDRGPSLTEAFF
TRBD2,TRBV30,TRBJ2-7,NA,TGTGCCTGGATCCGGGGGGGATACGAGCAGTACTTC,CAWIRGGYEQYF
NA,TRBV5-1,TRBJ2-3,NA,TGCGCCAGCAGCTTGGGACCGTCGGAGGGAGATACGCAGTATTTT,CASSLGPSEGDTQYF
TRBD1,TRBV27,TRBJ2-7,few,TGTGCCAGCAGTTTGGGGACAGGGTCCTACGAGCAGTACTTC,CASSLGTGSYEQYF
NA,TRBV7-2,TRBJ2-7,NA,TGTGCCAGCAGCGCGAGCCCAGGTCCCATGGGCGAGCAGTACTTC,CASSASPGPMGEQYF
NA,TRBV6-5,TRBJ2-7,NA,TGTGCCAGCAGTTACTCCCCGGGGACCTACGAGCAGTACTTC,CASSYSPGTYEQYF
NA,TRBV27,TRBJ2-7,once,TGTGCCAGCAGACTGGGGGGAGAGCAGTACTTC,CASRLGGEQYF
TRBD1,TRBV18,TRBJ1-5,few,TGTGCCAGCTCACCGGAGACAGGGTACAATCAGCCCCAGCATTTT,CASSPETGYNQPQHF
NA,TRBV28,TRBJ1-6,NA,TGTGCCAGCAGTCAAGGGGAAGGGAAATGGAATTCACCCCTCCACTTT,CASSQGEGKWNSPLHF
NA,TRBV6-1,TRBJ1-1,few,TGTGCCAGCAATCTCCAGGGGCTCAACACTGAAGCTTTCTTT,CASNLQGLNTEAFF
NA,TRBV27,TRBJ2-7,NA,TGTGCCAGCAGCTTAAACCGGGACATACTAAAGCAGTACTTC,CASSLNRDILKQYF
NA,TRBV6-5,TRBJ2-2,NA,TGTGCCAGCGGCCCTAACACCGGGGAGCTGTTTTTT,CASGPNTGELFF
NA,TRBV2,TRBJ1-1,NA,TGTGCCAGCGGCCGGGACTCCACTGAAGCTTTCTTT,CASGRDSTEAFF
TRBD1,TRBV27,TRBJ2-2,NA,TGTGCCAGCAGTAACCGACAGGGGGCAACCGGGGAGCTGTTTTTT,CASSNRQGATGELFF
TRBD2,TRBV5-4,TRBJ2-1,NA,TGTGCCAGCAGCTCCGGCGGGACTAGCGGGAGGCTGGGCTACAATGAGCAGTTCTTC,CASSSGGTSGRLGYNEQFF
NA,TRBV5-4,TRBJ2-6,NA,TGTGCCAGCAGCTTGGGCGGGCGGGGGGCCAACGTCCTGACTTTC,CASSLGGRGANVLTF
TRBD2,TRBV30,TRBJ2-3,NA,TGTGCCTGGAGTTGGGGACTAGCGGGGGGGCTGAGTAGGACAGATACGCAGTATTTT,CAWSWGLAGGLSRTDTQYF
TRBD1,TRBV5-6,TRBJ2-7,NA,TGTGCCACAGAAGAACAGGGGTCCTCCTACGAGCAGTACTTC,CATEEQGSSYEQYF
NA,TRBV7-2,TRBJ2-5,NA,TGTGCCAGCAGCCGAAACCCAGGGGAGACCCAGTACTTC,CASSRNPGETQYF
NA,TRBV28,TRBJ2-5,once,TGTGCCAGCAGTTTACCTGGGGGCCCGGAGACCCAGTACTTC,CASSLPGGPETQYF
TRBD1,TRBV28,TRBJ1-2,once,TGTGCCAGCAGCACGCACACAGGGGGCTTGGGCTACACCTTC,CASSTHTGGLGYTF
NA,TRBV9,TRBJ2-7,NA,TGTGCCAGCAGCGTAGGTGTAGTACCGGGGTACGAGCAGTACTTC,CASSVGVVPGYEQYF
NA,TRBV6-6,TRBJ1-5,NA,TGTGCCACCAACAACAGGGACATCACTCAGCCCCAGCATTTT,CATNNRDITQPQHF
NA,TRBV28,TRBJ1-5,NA,TGTGCCAGCAGTTTATGGGAGGGGCGCTCCAATCAGCCCCAGCATTTT,CASSLWEGRSNQPQHF
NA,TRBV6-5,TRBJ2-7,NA,TGTGCCAGCAGTTACAAGACAGCCGACTACGAGCAGTACTTC,CASSYKTADYEQYF
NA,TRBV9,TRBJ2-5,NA,TGTGCCAGCAGCGTAGGGGGTCCGGGGAGGGAGACCCAGTACTTC,CASSVGGPGRETQYF
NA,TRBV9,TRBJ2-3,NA,TGTGCCAGCAGCGTATGGTGGGAGGAAGGAGATACGCAGTATTTT,CASSVWWEEGDTQYF
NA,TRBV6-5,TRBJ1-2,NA,TGTGCCAGCGCCCGAGTGGCGCAGGACTATGGCTACACCTTC,CASARVAQDYGYTF
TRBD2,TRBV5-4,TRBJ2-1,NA,TGTGCCAGCAGCCCGACTAGCGGGAGGATATATGAGCAGTTCTTC,CASSPTSGRIYEQFF
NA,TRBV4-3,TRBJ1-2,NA,TGCGCCAGCAGCCAAGATTTCGGGGGCTATGGCTACACCTTC,CASSQDFGGYGYTF
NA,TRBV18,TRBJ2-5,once,TGTGCCAGCTCACCTATCGTCCAAGAGACCCAGTACTTC,CASSPIVQETQYF
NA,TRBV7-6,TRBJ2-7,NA,TGTGCCAGCAGCTTAGCAGGAGGGGAGCCCTACGAGCAGTACTTC,CASSLAGGEPYEQYF
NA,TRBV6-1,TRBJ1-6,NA,TGTGCCAGCAGTGATGAGGGTTGGGATTCACCCCTCCACTTT,CASSDEGWDSPLHF
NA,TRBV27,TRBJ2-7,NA,TGTGCCAGCAGTTTTTATAGGCAGGGCTACGAGCAGTACTTC,CASSFYRQGYEQYF